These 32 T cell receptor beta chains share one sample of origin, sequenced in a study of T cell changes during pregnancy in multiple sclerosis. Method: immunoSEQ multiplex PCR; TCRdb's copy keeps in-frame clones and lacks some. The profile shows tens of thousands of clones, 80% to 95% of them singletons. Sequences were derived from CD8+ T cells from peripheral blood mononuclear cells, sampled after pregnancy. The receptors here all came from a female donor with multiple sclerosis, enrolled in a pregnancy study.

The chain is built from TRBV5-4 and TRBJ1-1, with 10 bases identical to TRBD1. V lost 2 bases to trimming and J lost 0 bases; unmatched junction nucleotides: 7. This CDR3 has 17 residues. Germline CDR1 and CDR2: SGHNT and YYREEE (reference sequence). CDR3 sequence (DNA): TGTGCCAGCAGCTTTGTTGGGACAGGGGTTATGAACACTGAAGCTTTCTTT. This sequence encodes CASSFVGTGVMNTEAFF.

The DNA for the CDR3 is TGCGCCAGCAGCCAAGTGTTCCTAGCGGGGGGACGCACAGATACGCAGTATTTT. Translating gives CASSQVFLAGGRTDTQYF. This sequence joins TRBV4-3 and TRBJ2-3, with 11 bases identical to TRBD2. Germline V CDR1 and CDR2: LGHNA, YSLEER. This CDR3 comprises 18 residues. With 1 base clipped from V and 1 base from J, the junction kept 7 bases outside the gene matches.

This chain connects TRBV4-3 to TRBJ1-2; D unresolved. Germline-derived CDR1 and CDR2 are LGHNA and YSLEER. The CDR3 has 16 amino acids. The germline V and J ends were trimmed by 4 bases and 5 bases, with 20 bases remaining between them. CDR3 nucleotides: TGCGCCAGCAGCCCTCTCGAACAGCTACGATTTTATGGCTACACCTTC. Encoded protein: CASSPLEQLRFYGYTF.

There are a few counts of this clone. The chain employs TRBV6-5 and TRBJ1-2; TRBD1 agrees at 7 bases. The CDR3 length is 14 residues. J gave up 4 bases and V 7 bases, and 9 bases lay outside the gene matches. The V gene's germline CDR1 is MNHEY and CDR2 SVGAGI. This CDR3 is CASNRQGGSYGYTF. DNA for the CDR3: TGTGCCAGCAACAGACAGGGTGGTTCCTATGGCTACACCTTC.

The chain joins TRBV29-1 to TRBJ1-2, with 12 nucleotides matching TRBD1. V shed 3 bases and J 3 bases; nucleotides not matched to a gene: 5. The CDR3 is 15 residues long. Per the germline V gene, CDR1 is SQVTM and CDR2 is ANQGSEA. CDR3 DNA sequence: TGCAGCGTTGACGGGACAGGGGGCATCGACTATGGCTACACCTTC. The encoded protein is CSVDGTGGIDYGYTF.

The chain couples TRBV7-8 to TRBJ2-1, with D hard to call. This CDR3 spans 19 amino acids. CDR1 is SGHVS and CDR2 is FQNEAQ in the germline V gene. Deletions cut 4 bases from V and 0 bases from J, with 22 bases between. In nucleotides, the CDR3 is TGTGCCAGCAGCTCGACATACCTATTGCGCCCGCTCTCCTACAATGAGCAGTTCTTC. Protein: CASSSTYLLRPLSYNEQFF.

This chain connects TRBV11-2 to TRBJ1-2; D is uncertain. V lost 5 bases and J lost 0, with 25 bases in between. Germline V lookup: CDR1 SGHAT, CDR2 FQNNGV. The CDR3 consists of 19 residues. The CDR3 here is CASSTPVAGIAKSNYGYTF. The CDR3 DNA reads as TGTGCCAGCAGCACCCCCGTAGCCGGGATAGCGAAATCTAACTATGGCTACACCTTC.

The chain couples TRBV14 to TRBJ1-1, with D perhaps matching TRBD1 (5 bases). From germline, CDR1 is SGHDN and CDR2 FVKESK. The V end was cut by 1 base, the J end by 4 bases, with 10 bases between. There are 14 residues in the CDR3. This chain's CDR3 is CASSQVRAGTEAFF. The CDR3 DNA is TGTGCCAGCAGCCAAGTCAGGGCTGGCACTGAAGCTTTCTTT. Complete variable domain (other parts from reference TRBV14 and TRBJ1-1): EAGVTQFPSHSVIEKGQTVTLRCDPISGHDNLYWYRRVMGKEIKFLLHFVKESKQDESGMPNNRFLAERTGGTYSTLKVQPAELEDSGVYFCASSQVRAGTEAFFGQGTRLTVV.

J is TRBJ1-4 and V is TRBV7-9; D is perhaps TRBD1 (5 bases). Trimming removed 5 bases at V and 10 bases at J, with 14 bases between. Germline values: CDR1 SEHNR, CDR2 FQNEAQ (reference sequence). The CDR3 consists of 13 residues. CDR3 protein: CASSPRQLGKLFF. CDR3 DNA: TGTGCCAGCAGCCCTCGACAGTTGGGAAAACTGTTTTTT.

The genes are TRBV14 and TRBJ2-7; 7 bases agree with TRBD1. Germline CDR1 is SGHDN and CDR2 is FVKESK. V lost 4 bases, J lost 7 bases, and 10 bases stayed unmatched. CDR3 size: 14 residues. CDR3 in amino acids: CASSLTGRLLEQYF. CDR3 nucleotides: TGTGCCAGCAGCCTGACAGGGCGCCTATTGGAGCAGTACTTC.

For the CDR3, the DNA is TGCGCCAGCAGCCAAGAAAGGAGGACAGGGGGCGATCAGCCCCAGCATTTT. It specifies CASSQERRTGGDQPQHF. The genes are TRBV4-1 and TRBJ1-5; the match to TRBD1 covers 11 bases. Germline-derived CDR1 and CDR2 are MGHRA and YSYEKL. Trimming at V came to 0 bases and at J to 5 bases, leaving 6 bases not matched to a gene. There are 17 residues in the CDR3.

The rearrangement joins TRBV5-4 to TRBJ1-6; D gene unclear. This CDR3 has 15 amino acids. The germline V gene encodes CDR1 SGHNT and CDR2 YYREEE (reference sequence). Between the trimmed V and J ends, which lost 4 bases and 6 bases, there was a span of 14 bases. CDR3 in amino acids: CASSPREALNSPLHF. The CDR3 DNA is TGTGCCAGCAGCCCCCGGGAGGCTCTTAATTCACCCCTCCACTTT.

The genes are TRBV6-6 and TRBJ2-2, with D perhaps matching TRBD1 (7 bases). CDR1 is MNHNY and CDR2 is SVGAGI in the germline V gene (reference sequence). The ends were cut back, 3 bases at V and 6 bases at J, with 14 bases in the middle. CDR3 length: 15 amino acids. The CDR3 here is CASSYSQGGSGELFF. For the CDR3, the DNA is TGTGCCAGCAGTTATTCGCAGGGGGGTTCCGGGGAGCTGTTTTTT.

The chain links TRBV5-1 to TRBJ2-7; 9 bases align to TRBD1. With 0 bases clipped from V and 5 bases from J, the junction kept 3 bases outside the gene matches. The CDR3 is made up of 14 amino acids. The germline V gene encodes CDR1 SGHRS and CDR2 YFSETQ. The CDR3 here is CASSLGQGEDEQYF. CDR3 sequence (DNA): TGCGCCAGCAGCTTGGGACAGGGGGAAGACGAGCAGTACTTC. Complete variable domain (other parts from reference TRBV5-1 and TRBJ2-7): KAGVTQTPRYLIKTRGQQVTLSCSPISGHRSVSWYQQTPGQGLQFLFEYFSETQRNKGNFPGRFSGRQFSNSRSEMNVSTLELGDSALYLCASSLGQGEDEQYFGPGTRLTVT.

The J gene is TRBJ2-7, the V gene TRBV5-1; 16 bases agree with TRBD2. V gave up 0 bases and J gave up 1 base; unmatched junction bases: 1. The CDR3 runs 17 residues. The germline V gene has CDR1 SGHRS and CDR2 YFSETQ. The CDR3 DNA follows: TGCGCCAGCAGCTTGGGGGGACTAGCGGGAGGGTCCTACGAGCAGTACTTC. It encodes CASSLGGLAGGSYEQYF.

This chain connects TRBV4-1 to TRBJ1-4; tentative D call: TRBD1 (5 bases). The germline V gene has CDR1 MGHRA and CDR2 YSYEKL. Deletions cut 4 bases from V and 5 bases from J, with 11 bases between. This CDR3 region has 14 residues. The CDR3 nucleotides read TGCGCCAGCAGCCCGTTTGACAGCAATGAAAAACTGTTTTTT. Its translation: CASSPFDSNEKLFF.

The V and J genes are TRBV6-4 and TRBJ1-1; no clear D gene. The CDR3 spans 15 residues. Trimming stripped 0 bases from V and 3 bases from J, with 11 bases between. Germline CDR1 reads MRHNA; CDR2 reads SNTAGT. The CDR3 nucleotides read TGTGCCAGCAGTGACTCGTTCGGGAGTGACACTGAAGCTTTCTTT. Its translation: CASSDSFGSDTEAFF.

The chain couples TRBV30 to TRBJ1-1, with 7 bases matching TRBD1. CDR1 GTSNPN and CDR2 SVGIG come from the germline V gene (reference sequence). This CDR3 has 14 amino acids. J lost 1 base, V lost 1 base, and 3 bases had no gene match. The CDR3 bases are TGTGCCTGGAGTGAACGGACAGGGAACACTGAAGCTTTCTTT. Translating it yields CAWSERTGNTEAFF.

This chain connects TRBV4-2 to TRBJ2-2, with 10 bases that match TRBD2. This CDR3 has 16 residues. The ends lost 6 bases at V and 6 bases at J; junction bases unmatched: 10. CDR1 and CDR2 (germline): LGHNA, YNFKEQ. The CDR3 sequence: CASSPYLAGGPGELFF. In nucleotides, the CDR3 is TGTGCCAGCAGTCCATACTTAGCGGGAGGCCCCGGGGAGCTGTTTTTT.

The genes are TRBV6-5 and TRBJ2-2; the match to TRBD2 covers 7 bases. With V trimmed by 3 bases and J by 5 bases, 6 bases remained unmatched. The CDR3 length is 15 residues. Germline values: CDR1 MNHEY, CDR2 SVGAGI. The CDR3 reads CASSYSSGKTGELFF. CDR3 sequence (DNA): TGTGCCAGCAGTTATTCAAGCGGGAAAACCGGGGAGCTGTTTTTT.

In DNA form, the CDR3 reads TGTGCCAGCAGCGTAGCTGGGACAGGCCCTAACTATGGCTACACCTTC. Amino acids: CASSVAGTGPNYGYTF. V usage is TRBV9 and J usage is TRBJ1-2; 8 bases are shared with TRBD1. Germline V lookup: CDR1 SGDLS, CDR2 YYNGEE. Trimming cost V 0 bases and J 0 bases; bases outside gene matches: 4. The CDR3 contains 16 residues.

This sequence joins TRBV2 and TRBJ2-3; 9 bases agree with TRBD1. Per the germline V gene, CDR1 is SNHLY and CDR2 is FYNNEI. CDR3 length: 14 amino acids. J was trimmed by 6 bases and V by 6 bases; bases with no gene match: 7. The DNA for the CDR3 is TGTGCCAGCAGCTCCGGGACAGGGCGCGATACGCAGTATTTT. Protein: CASSSGTGRDTQYF. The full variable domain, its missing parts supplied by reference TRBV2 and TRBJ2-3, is EPEVTQTPSHQVTQMGQEVILRCVPISNHLYFYWYRQILGQKVEFLVSFYNNEISEKSEIFDDQFSVERPDGSNFTLKIRSTKLEDSAMYFCASSSGTGRDTQYFGPGTRLTVL.

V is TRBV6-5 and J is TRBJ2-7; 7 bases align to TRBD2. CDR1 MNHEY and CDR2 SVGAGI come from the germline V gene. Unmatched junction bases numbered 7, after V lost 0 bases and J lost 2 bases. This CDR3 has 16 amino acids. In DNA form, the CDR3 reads TGTGCCAGCAGTTACTCGTACAGCGGGGAAACCTACGAGCAGTACTTC. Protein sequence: CASSYSYSGETYEQYF.

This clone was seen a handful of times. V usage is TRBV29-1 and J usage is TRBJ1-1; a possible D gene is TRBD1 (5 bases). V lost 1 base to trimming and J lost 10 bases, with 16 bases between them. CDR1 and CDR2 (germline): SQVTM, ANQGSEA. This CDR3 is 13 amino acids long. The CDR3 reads CSVEVEAGSGAFF. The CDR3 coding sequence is TGCAGCGTTGAAGTTGAGGCAGGGTCCGGAGCTTTCTTT.

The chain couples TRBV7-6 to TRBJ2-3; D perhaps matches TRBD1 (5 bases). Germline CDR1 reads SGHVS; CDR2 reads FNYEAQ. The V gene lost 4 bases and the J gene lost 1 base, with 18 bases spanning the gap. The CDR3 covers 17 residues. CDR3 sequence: CASSSKSGRSGTDTQYF. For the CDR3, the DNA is TGTGCCAGCAGCTCAAAATCAGGGCGCTCTGGCACAGATACGCAGTATTTT. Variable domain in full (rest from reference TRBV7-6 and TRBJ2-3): GAGVSQSPRYKVTKRGQDVALRCDPISGHVSLYWYRQALGQGPEFLTYFNYEAQQDKSGLPNDRFSAERPEGSISTLTIQRTEQRDSAMYRCASSSKSGRSGTDTQYFGPGTRLTVL.

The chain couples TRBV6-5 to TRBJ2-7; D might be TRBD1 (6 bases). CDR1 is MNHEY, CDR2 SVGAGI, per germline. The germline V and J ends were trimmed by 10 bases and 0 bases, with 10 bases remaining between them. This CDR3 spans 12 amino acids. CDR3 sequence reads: CATQDSSYEQYF. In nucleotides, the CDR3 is TGTGCCACCCAGGACAGCTCCTACGAGCAGTACTTC.

The chain's CDR3 is CASRQGMVNTEAFF. The CDR3 DNA follows: TGTGCCAGCAGGCAGGGGATGGTGAACACTGAAGCTTTCTTT. The V call is TRBV27, the J call TRBJ1-1; maybe TRBD1 (6 bases). CDR3 length: 14 residues. Trimming removed 6 bases at V and 0 bases at J, with 11 bases between. CDR1 and CDR2 (germline): MNHEY, SMNVEV (reference sequence).

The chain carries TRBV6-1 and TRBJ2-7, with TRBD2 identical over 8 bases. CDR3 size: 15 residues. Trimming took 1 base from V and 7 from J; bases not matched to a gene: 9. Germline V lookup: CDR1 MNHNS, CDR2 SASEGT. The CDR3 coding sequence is TGTGCCAGCAGTGAAGACCCCCTAGCGGGTTATGAGCAGTACTTC. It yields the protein CASSEDPLAGYEQYF.

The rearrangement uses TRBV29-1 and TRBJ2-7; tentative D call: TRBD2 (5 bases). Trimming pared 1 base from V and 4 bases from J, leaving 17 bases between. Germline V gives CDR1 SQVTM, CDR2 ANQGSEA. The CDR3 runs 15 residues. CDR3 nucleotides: TGCAGCGTTGAAGTTCCGGACCTGGAGCGGTACGAGCAGTACTTC. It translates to CSVEVPDLERYEQYF.

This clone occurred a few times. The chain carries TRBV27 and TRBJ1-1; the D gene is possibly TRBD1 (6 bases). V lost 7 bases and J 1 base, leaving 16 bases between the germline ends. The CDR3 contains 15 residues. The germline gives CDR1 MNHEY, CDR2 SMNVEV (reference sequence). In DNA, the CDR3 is TGTGCCAGCATTAGTCATCTGGGGGCGAACACTGAAGCTTTCTTT. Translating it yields CASISHLGANTEAFF.

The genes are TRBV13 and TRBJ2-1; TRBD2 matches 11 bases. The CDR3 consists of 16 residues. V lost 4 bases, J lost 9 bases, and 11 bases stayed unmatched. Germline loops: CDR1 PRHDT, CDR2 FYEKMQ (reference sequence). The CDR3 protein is CASSSRASGRTGEQFF. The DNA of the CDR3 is TGTGCCAGCAGCTCCCGGGCTAGCGGGAGGACGGGTGAGCAGTTCTTC.

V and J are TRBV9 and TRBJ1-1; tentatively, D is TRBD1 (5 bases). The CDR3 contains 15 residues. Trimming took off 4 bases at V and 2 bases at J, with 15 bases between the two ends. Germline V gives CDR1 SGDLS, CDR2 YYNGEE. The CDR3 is CASSTTGFTNTEAFF. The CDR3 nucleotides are TGTGCCAGCAGCACAACAGGCTTTACTAACACTGAAGCTTTCTTT.